Given below is one T cell receptor (beta chain) in context. Germline V CDR1 and CDR2: SGDLS, YYNGEE. Trimming took off 5 bases at V and 3 bases at J, with 15 bases between the two ends. The CDR3 extends over 15 amino acids. This sample was taken from a study of CD8 T cells in Susac syndrome. A quantity of about 0.5 to 1 ug RNA underwent reverse transcription using random hexamers. In TCRdb, the immunoSEQ multiplex PCR reads were re-called with MiXCR into one record per CDR3 protein. In the table there are some 200,000 distinct CDR3 sequences, 85% to 95% of which are singletons. Material: CD8+ T cells from PBMCs. The receptor's source is a human donor with Susac syndrome. The V gene is TRBV9, the J gene TRBJ1-5; D gene unclear. CDR3 residues: CASSVRTFNNQPQHF. The CDR3 DNA reads TGTGCCAGCAGTGTCCGGACGTTTAACAATCAGCCCCAGCATTTT.